This TCR beta chain was sequenced for a study of lymphopenia after photon versus proton radiotherapy. Points on this clone: Its cognate antigen is unknown.

The study, taken as a whole, reports: Only patients who died were analyzed for survival; proton advantage is unproven. A bigger post-nadir fall in TCR diversity correlated inversely with survival time in deceased patients. Under photons, naive T cells and diversity fell while effector/memory populations rose.

Only in-frame clones appear in the TCRdb table, and some are missing; sequencing was by immunoSEQ multiplex PCR. The sample consists of approximately 30,000 clones, 90% to 95% of them appearing once. The sequence came from a woman aged 45-65 years with cholangiocarcinoma. The source material was peripheral blood, sampled from a patient treated with photon-based radiotherapy.

Written as DNA, the CDR3 is TGTGCCAGCAGCCAGATAGTATGGGGAGGAACTGAAGCTTTCTTT. This sequence encodes CASSQIVWGGTEAFF. V is TRBV7-9 and J is TRBJ1-1; D is uncertain. This CDR3 comprises 15 residues. The V gene lost 5 bases and the J gene lost 5 bases, with 18 bases spanning the gap. Germline V CDR1 and CDR2: SEHNR, FQNEAQ (reference sequence).